This paragraph reports one T cell receptor (beta chain). This clonotype showed up just a few times. It lacks a known antigen. No much larger clone exists at a distance of one base, and base qualities are not known. Libraries were made using RACE. The instrument given in TCRdb is NextSeq 500. Library preparation attached unique molecular identifiers to individual cDNA molecules for quantitative, reproducible TCR counting. The authors' analysis ran thus. The median number of TCRs per sample was over 85,000, ranging from roughly 20,000 to 690,600. The Decombinator software suite was used to annotate the V, J and CDR3 of the TCR reads. For PS versus PT1 abundance plots, all samples were subsampled to the same number of TCRs (28,000). TCRs were defined as expanded if absent before sensitization and observed at least eight times at the 2-week time point. Through fastp at Q25 and MiXCR, TCRdb rebuilt clones from the public reads, retaining in-frame beta chains. Every distinct CDR3 protein forms one entry, paired with its most common genes and DNA. These V and J calls originate from TCRdb's pipeline instead of the authors' own analysis. Within this sample are approximately 84,000 distinct CDR3 sequences, with roughly 8.6% of them counted one time only. The ten largest clonotypes hold around 1.6% of the sample.

These data come from a study of human T cells and chemical hapten exposure listed by TCRdb under 2021. In the study overall: Libraries were pooled for sequencing, and variation in per-sample TCR yields was attributed mainly to small differences in library volumes within the pool. The study tracked peripheral blood TCR repertoire changes in vivo during primary and secondary sensitization to the hapten diphenylcyclopropenone (DPC) in alopecia patients. From each blood RNA sample, both TCR alpha and TCR beta chains were sequenced. The investigation overall reported the following: After repeated subsampling, changes were observed in the strength of the expansion versus patch-test correlation and in the threshold at which the correlation became significant. DPC sensitization did not change how many TCRs were above 1 in 1000 frequency, and no evidence was found of alterations in global repertoire structure.

The V end gives up 3 bases and the J end 6 bases, leaving 6 bases in the junction not matched to a gene. The germline V gene specifies ENHRY as CDR1 and SYGVKD as CDR2. The CDR3 measures 15 amino acids from cysteine to phenylalanine. Only CDR3 DNA is held: 45 bases, read in frame from base 1. The time point label corresponds to: healthy volunteer bleed at 6 weeks. Unfractionated whole blood was collected in Tempus Blood RNA tubes, and total RNA was extracted from that blood. As TCR sequencing controls, about five healthy volunteers were used, with blood taken at day 0, 2 weeks and 6 weeks. The origin of this receptor is a male donor in good health. Some clones in this sample may be carry-over from other donors' samples. The sequenced material came from whole blood. This chain joins TRBV10-3 to TRBJ1-2; 11 junctional bases match TRBD1. The nucleotide sequence is given as TGTGCCATCAGTGATGGACAGGGGGCTTGGGATGGCTACACCTTC. This is translated as CAISDGQGAWDGYTF.